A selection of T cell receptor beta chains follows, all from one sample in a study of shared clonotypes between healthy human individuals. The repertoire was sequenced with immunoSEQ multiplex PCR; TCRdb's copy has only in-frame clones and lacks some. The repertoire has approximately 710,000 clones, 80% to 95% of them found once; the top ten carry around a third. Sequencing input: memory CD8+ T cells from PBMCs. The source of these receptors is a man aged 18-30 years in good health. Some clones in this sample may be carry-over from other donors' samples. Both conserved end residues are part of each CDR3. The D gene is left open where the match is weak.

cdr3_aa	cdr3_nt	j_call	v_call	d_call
CASSFEFGAGVPHEQYF	TGTGCCAGCAGCTTCGAATTCGGCGCGGGAGTCCCCCACGAGCAGTACTTC	TRBJ2-7	TRBV13	TRBD2
CASSDPGLAGYEQYF	TGTGCCAGCAGCGATCCGGGACTAGCGGGCTACGAGCAGTACTTC	TRBJ2-7	TRBV7-9	TRBD2
CASSLTDTGDNEQFF	TGTGCCAGCAGTCTAACAGACACCGGGGACAATGAGCAGTTCTTC	TRBJ2-1	TRBV27	-
CASSRPPGEAGTDTQYF	TGTGCCAGCTCGCGACCGCCGGGGGAGGCGGGCACAGATACGCAGTATTTT	TRBJ2-3	TRBV28	-
CASSIGTALNTEAFF	TGTGCCAGTAGTATAGGAACAGCCTTGAACACTGAAGCTTTCTTT	TRBJ1-1	TRBV19	-
CASSQGRQGRTEAFF	TGCGCCAGCAGCCAAGGTCGCCAGGGTCGGACTGAAGCTTTCTTT	TRBJ1-1	TRBV4-1	-
CASSAPGHPFGTDTQYF	TGTGCCAGCAGCGCCCCGGGACACCCCTTCGGCACAGATACGCAGTATTTT	TRBJ2-3	TRBV9	-
CASSWTGSINQPQHF	TGTGCCAGCAGTTGGACAGGGTCTATCAATCAGCCCCAGCATTTT	TRBJ1-5	TRBV28	TRBD1
CASSESGQPQHF	TGTGCCAGCAGTGAATCGGGTCAGCCCCAGCATTTT	TRBJ1-5	TRBV25-1	-
CASSPGPTGDDGYTF	TGTGCCAGCAGTCCTGGGCCGACAGGGGACGATGGCTACACCTTC	TRBJ1-2	TRBV28	TRBD1
CASSLYGVGTEAFF	TGTGCCAGCAGTTTATACGGGGTCGGCACTGAAGCTTTCTTT	TRBJ1-1	TRBV27	-
CASSLTLAATDTQYF	TGTGCCAGCAGCTTGACACTAGCGGCCACAGATACGCAGTATTTT	TRBJ2-3	TRBV11-2	TRBD2
CASSLGSGVHEQYF	TGTGCCAGCAGCTTGGGGTCGGGAGTTCACGAGCAGTACTTC	TRBJ2-7	TRBV5-4	-
CASSQVAEKGSSWYYGYTF	TGTGCCAGCAGCCAAGTCGCGGAAAAGGGGTCGAGTTGGTACTATGGCTACACCTTC	TRBJ1-2	TRBV4-2	-